This entry lists 28 T cell receptor beta chains sequenced from one sample in a study of cytomegalovirus exposure and HLA in healthy donors. This PCR relied on a set of 60 Vbeta primers and 13 Jbeta primers. Data came from immunoSEQ multiplex PCR; TCRdb stores just in-frame clones and leaves some out. Altogether approximately 180,000 clones are present, about 80% being singletons, with the ten largest covering approximately 1.5%. Sequenced: PBMCs. These receptors came from a woman aged 25 to 39 in good health and CMV-seropositive.

The V and J genes are TRBV4-1 and TRBJ1-5; the D gene is possibly TRBD1 (6 bases). Germline CDR1 and CDR2: MGHRA and YSYEKL. V gave up 0 bases and J gave up 1 base, with 7 bases separating them. The CDR3 runs to 15 residues. CDR3 loop: CASSQDQGSNQPQHF. CDR3 DNA: TGCGCCAGCAGCCAAGATCAGGGGAGCAATCAGCCCCAGCATTTT.

The gene calls are TRBV25-1 and TRBJ1-1; TRBD1 agrees at 7 bases. V lost 7 bases, J lost 4 bases, and 6 bases stayed unmatched. The CDR3 length is 13 residues. Germline assignment: CDR1 MGHDK and CDR2 SYGVNS. The CDR3 loop reads CASNDRVATEAFF. CDR3 nucleotide sequence: TGTGCCAGCAACGACAGGGTCGCCACTGAAGCTTTCTTT.

This clone was recorded a few times. The chain employs TRBV5-5 and TRBJ2-3; 9 bases map to TRBD2. Germline trimming cut 3 bases from V and 5 bases from J; bases unmatched to any gene: 7. Germline V gene sequence: CDR1 SGHKS, CDR2 YYEKEE (reference sequence). This CDR3 region has 15 residues. CDR3 bases: TGTGCCAGCAGCTCATTAGCGGGAGAGGGAGATACGCAGTATTTT. This translates into CASSSLAGEGDTQYF.

This chain joins TRBV2 and TRBJ2-5; D gene uncertain. The DNA matches TRBJ2-7 better at its end, which makes the J call doubtful. The length of the CDR3 is 12 residues. Germline-derived CDR1 and CDR2 are SNHLY and FYNNEI. CDR3 loop: CASSVSVYEQYF. The CDR3 DNA is TGTGCCAGCAGTGTCAGCGTCTACGAGCAGTACTTC.

This chain joins TRBV7-3 and TRBJ2-3; no clear D. Between the trimmed V and J ends, which lost 2 bases and 4 bases, there was a span of 16 bases. Germline loops: CDR1 SGHTA, CDR2 FQGTGA. The CDR3 extends over 16 amino acids. CDR3 in DNA: TGTGCCAGCAGCTTATATGGCGGAGCCAGCCCAGATACGCAGTATTTT. Protein: CASSLYGGASPDTQYF.

This clone has more than one count but fewer than ten. This sequence joins TRBV27 and TRBJ1-1, with TRBD1 matching over 8 bases. Per germline, CDR1 MNHEY and CDR2 SMNVEV (reference sequence). Trimming cost V 3 bases and J 6 bases; bases outside gene matches: 9. CDR3 length equals 15 residues. The CDR3 here is CASSFGAGGSAEAFF. In nucleotides, the CDR3 is TGTGCCAGCAGTTTTGGGGCAGGGGGCAGCGCTGAAGCTTTCTTT.

Of note for this clone: At the DNA level, this CDR3 is encoded by other sequences in the same sample as well. The rearrangement joins TRBV18 to TRBJ2-7, with D perhaps TRBD2 (6 bases). V was pared by 1 base and J by 4 bases, with 17 bases between. Germline CDR1 and CDR2: KGHSH and LQKENI. The CDR3 length is 16 residues. The CDR3 DNA sequence: TGTGCCAGCTCACCACTGGCGGGGCCAGGGTCTTACGAGCAGTACTTC. This sequence encodes CASSPLAGPGSYEQYF.

The chain has TRBV2 and TRBJ2-7; 8 bases fit TRBD2. Trimming at V came to 2 bases and at J to 7 bases, leaving 10 bases not matched to a gene. This CDR3 has 15 amino acids. Per the germline V gene, CDR1 is SNHLY and CDR2 is FYNNEI. The chain's CDR3 is CASSEPGGLLGEQYF. The DNA of the CDR3 is TGTGCCAGCAGTGAACCGGGGGGGCTCCTGGGGGAGCAGTACTTC.

This clone is a singleton in its sample. The V call is TRBV28, the J call TRBJ2-7; D is uncertain. CDR1 is MDHEN and CDR2 is SYDVKM in the germline V gene. The CDR3 loop spans 14 amino acids. Trimming removed 11 bases from V and 2 bases from J, with 19 bases in between. CDR3 sequence (DNA): TGTGCCCCGCACCCAGACTTTCCAACCTACGAGCAGTACTTC. Its protein is CAPHPDFPTYEQYF.

This rearrangement joins TRBV6-6 to TRBJ2-7, with D tentatively TRBD1 (5 bases). The CDR3 totals 14 residues. In germline, CDR1 is MNHNY, CDR2 SVGAGI (reference sequence). V was pared by 4 bases and J by 2 bases, with 12 bases between. Written as DNA, the CDR3 is TGTGCCAGCAGTTCTAGGAAGGGGACCTACGAGCAGTACTTC. Amino acid sequence: CASSSRKGTYEQYF.

J is TRBJ1-2 and V is TRBV30; 8 nucleotides match TRBD1. V trimming: 4 bases; J trimming: 3 bases; junction bases outside the gene matches: 7. CDR1 and CDR2 from the germline V gene are GTSNPN and SVGIG (reference sequence). This CDR3 contains 14 residues. CDR3 bases: TGTGCCTGGAACCCCGGGACAGGAGACTATGGCTACACCTTC. Protein: CAWNPGTGDYGYTF. Complete variable domain (other parts from reference TRBV30 and TRBJ1-2): SQTIHQWPATLVQPVGSPLSLECTVEGTSNPNLYWYRQAAGRGLQLLFYSVGIGQISSEVPQNLSASRPQDRQFILSSKKLLLSDSGFYLCAWNPGTGDYGYTFGSGTRLTVV.

Notes on this clone: Likely a read error: the CDR3 ends without its conserved phenylalanine or tryptophan. The DNA is omitted, as the CDR3 cannot be located on it reliably, and the CDR3 follows TCRdb's listing. The chain has TRBV7-7 and TRBJ2-7; TRBD1 is the table's D call, not checked against the DNA. Germline values: CDR1 SSHAT, CDR2 FNYEAQ (reference sequence). The CDR3 is 9 amino acids long, termini counted. The CDR3 region is CASSLAQGI.

V and J are TRBV11-2 and TRBJ2-7; possibly TRBD1 for D (6 bases). The germline V gene encodes CDR1 SGHAT and CDR2 FQNNGV. The CDR3 sequence is 13 residues long. V gave up 5 bases and J gave up 6 bases, with 14 bases separating them. This CDR3 reads CASSIQGPGEQYF. CDR3 DNA: TGTGCCAGCAGCATCCAGGGGCCGGGCGAGCAGTACTTC.

The sample holds a few counts of this clone. The chain carries TRBV30 and TRBJ1-2; D remains ambiguous. With 8 bases removed from V and 0 bases from J, the gap between germline ends came to 13 bases. The CDR3 sequence is 13 residues long. In germline, CDR1 is GTSNPN, CDR2 SVGIG (reference sequence). CDR3 sequence reads: CALRTETNYGYTF. For the CDR3, the DNA is TGTGCCCTTCGAACAGAGACTAACTATGGCTACACCTTC.

This clone has a single count. The chain joins TRBV5-6 to TRBJ2-5, with 8 bases lining up with TRBD1. Trimming at V came to 2 bases and at J to 5 bases, leaving 11 bases not matched to a gene. This CDR3 comprises 16 residues. CDR1 is SGHDT and CDR2 is YYEEEE in the germline V gene. The DNA of the CDR3 is TGTGCCAGCAGCTTTACCGGGCAGGGGGCGGTGGAGACCCAGTACTTC. Protein product: CASSFTGQGAVETQYF. The full variable domain, completed using reference TRBV5-6 and TRBJ2-5, is DAGVTQSPTHLIKTRGQQVTLRCSPKSGHDTVSWYQQALGQGPQFIFQYYEEEERQRGNFPDRFSGHQFPNYSSELNVNALLLGDSALYLCASSFTGQGAVETQYFGPGTRLLVL.

The chain joins TRBV9 to TRBJ2-3, with D possibly being TRBD2 (6 bases). The germline CDR1 and CDR2 sequences are SGDLS and YYNGEE. V was clipped by 0 bases and J by 4 bases, with 15 bases between them. The CDR3 has 16 amino acids. CDR3 nucleotide sequence: TGTGCCAGCAGCGTAGGTTTTGGAGGAGGGGCAGATACGCAGTATTTT. It translates to CASSVGFGGGADTQYF.

The J gene is TRBJ2-3, the V gene TRBV25-1; a weak D match, TRBD1 (6 bases). The CDR3 has 13 residues. Trimming pared 4 bases from V and 5 bases from J, leaving 10 bases between. Germline V gives CDR1 MGHDK, CDR2 SYGVNS. The CDR3 here is CASSGPGVDTQYF. The CDR3 nucleotides read TGTGCCAGCAGTGGACCAGGGGTAGATACGCAGTATTTT.

The genes are TRBV6-5 and TRBJ2-7; possible D gene TRBD2, 6 bases. Trimming took 3 bases from V and 4 from J, leaving 16 bases between them. The germline CDR1 and CDR2 sequences are MNHEY and SVGAGI. This CDR3 is 15 amino acids long. The CDR3 sequence: CASSYGGDSGYEQYF. In DNA, the CDR3 is TGTGCCAGCAGTTATGGCGGGGACTCTGGGTACGAGCAGTACTTC.

CDR3 nucleotide sequence: TGTGCCAGCAGTATACGGGACATCCCCTACGAGCAGTACTTC. It is translated as CASSIRDIPYEQYF. J is TRBJ2-7 and V is TRBV6-1; possibly TRBD1 for D (6 bases). Germline assignment: CDR1 MNHNS and CDR2 SASEGT. This CDR3 is 14 amino acids long. The ends were cut back, 5 bases at V and 2 bases at J, with 13 bases in the middle.

The chain's CDR3 is CASSNRQGRGETQYF. CDR3 in DNA: TGCGCCAGCAGCAACAGACAGGGGCGAGGGGAGACCCAGTACTTC. The chain is built from TRBV4-1 and TRBJ2-5; the match to TRBD1 covers 8 bases. The ends lost 5 bases at V and 5 bases at J; junction bases unmatched: 10. The CDR3 has 15 residues. Germline-derived CDR1 and CDR2 are MGHRA and YSYEKL.

This clone has just one count. The J gene is TRBJ2-6, the V gene TRBV4-3, with 7 bases lining up with TRBD2. The CDR3 is 17 amino acids. The ends lost 6 bases at V and 1 base at J; junction bases unmatched: 9. CDR1 and CDR2 from the germline V gene are LGHNA and YSLEER. The CDR3 nucleotides are TGCGCCAGCAGTGTGGGAGGGTCCGGTTCTGGGGCCAACGTCCTGACTTTC. Protein sequence: CASSVGGSGSGANVLTF.

The gene calls are TRBV5-6 and TRBJ1-5; a weak D match, TRBD1 (5 bases). There are 15 residues in the CDR3. Germline V gives CDR1 SGHDT, CDR2 YYEEEE. V gave up 2 bases and J gave up 0 bases, with 9 bases separating them. The CDR3 loop reads CASSLGGGSNQPQHF. As DNA, the CDR3 is TGTGCCAGCAGCTTAGGCGGGGGTAGCAATCAGCCCCAGCATTTT.

The chain recombines TRBV4-2 with TRBJ2-7, with 9 bases that match TRBD1. J was trimmed by 5 bases and V by 4 bases; bases with no gene match: 15. Germline V gene sequence: CDR1 LGHNA, CDR2 YNFKEQ. The CDR3 is made up of 17 amino acids. In DNA form, the CDR3 reads TGTGCCAGCAGCCTCCATGGGGGGGGACAGGGAGGGAACGAGCAGTACTTC. It encodes CASSLHGGGQGGNEQYF.

This clone was seen a single time. The junction shows a germline mismatch at one end, possibly a read error. The chain links TRBV6-1 to TRBJ2-5, with 9 positions matching TRBD1. Germline CDR1 MNHNS, CDR2 SASEGT. This CDR3 has 16 residues. CDR3 coding DNA: TGTGCCAGCAGTGAATTGGGACCGGGACAGGGCCTCCCTCCAGACTTC. It yields the protein CASSELGPGQGLPPDF.

The chain has TRBV28 and TRBJ2-5, with 8 bases lining up with TRBD1. This CDR3 has 14 amino acids. V dropped 4 bases and J dropped 2; count of bases not matched to a gene: 3. CDR1 and CDR2 from the germline V gene are MDHEN and SYDVKM. CDR3 bases: TGTGCCAGCAGTTCAAGACAGGGGCAAGAGACCCAGTACTTC. This sequence encodes CASSSRQGQETQYF.

The CDR3 region is CASSLPEGDRGSMEQYF. In DNA form, the CDR3 reads TGTGCCAGCAGCTTACCGGAAGGTGACAGGGGAAGTATGGAGCAGTACTTC. The genes are TRBV7-9 and TRBJ2-7, with 8 bases fitting TRBD1. In germline, CDR1 is SEHNR, CDR2 FQNEAQ (reference sequence). Trimming took 2 bases from V and 7 from J; bases not matched to a gene: 16. The CDR3 runs 17 residues.

The chain uses TRBV5-1 and TRBJ2-3, with D perhaps TRBD2 (5 bases). The CDR3 runs to 15 residues. V lost 4 bases to trimming and J lost 0 bases, with 12 bases between them. Per the germline V gene, CDR1 is SGHRS and CDR2 is YFSETQ. This chain's CDR3 is CASSRNGLSTDTQYF. Written as DNA, the CDR3 is TGCGCCAGCAGCCGAAACGGACTGAGCACAGATACGCAGTATTTT.

The gene calls are TRBV15 and TRBJ1-5; D is possibly TRBD1 (5 bases). The germline V and J ends were trimmed by 0 bases and 9 bases, with 9 bases remaining between them. CDR3 size: 13 residues. Germline V gene lookup returns CDR1 LNHNV and CDR2 YYDKDF (reference sequence). This chain's CDR3 is CATSRDREGPQHF. The CDR3 DNA follows: TGTGCCACCAGCAGAGACAGGGAAGGGCCCCAGCATTTT.